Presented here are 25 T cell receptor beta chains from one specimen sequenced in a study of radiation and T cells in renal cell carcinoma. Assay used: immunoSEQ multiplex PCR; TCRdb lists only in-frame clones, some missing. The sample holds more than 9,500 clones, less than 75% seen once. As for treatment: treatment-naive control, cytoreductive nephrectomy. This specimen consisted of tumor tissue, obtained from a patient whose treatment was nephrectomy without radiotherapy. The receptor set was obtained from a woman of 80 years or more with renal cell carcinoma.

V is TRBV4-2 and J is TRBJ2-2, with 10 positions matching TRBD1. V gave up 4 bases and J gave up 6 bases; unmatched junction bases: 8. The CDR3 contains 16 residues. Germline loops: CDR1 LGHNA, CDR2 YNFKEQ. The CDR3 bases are TGTGCCAGCAGCCTGGGGGGACAGGGGAGATCCGGGGAGCTGTTTTTT. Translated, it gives CASSLGGQGRSGELFF.

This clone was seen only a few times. CDR3 protein: CASRPDIREGNQPQHF. The CDR3 DNA sequence: TGCGCCAGCAGGCCCGACATAAGAGAGGGCAATCAGCCCCAGCATTTT. The rearrangement links TRBV5-1 to TRBJ1-5; D is unclear. This CDR3 contains 16 residues. V lost 5 bases and J lost 2, with 17 bases in between. Looked up from germline, CDR1 is SGHRS and CDR2 is YFSETQ.

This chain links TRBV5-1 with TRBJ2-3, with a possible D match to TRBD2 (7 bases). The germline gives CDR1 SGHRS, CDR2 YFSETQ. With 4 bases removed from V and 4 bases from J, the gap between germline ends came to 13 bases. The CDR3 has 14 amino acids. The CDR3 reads CASSGGARADTQYF. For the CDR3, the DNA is TGCGCCAGCAGCGGGGGGGCGCGGGCAGATACGCAGTATTTT.

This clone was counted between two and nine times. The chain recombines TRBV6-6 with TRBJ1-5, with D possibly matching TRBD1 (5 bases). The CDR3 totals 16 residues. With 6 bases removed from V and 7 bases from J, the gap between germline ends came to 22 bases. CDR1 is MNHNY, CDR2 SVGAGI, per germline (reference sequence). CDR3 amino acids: CASSPPESGVEQPQHF. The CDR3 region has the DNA TGTGCCAGCAGCCCCCCCGAATCGGGGGTTGAGCAGCCCCAGCATTTT.

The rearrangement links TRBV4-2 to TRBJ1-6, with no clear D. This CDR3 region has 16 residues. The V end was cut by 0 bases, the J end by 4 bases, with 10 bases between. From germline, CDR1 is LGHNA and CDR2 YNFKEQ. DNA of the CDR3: TGTGCCAGCAGCCAAGATCAAGGCGGTTATAATTCACCCCTCCACTTT. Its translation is CASSQDQGGYNSPLHF.

CDR3 in amino acids: CASSLVAHSGNTIYF. The CDR3 DNA is TGCGCCAGCAGCTTGGTGGCTCACTCTGGAAACACCATATATTTT. The chain employs TRBV5-1 and TRBJ1-3; D unresolved. The CDR3 contains 15 residues. The V end lost 0 bases, the J end lost 0 bases, and 7 bases lay between the germline ends. Germline V gene sequence: CDR1 SGHRS, CDR2 YFSETQ.

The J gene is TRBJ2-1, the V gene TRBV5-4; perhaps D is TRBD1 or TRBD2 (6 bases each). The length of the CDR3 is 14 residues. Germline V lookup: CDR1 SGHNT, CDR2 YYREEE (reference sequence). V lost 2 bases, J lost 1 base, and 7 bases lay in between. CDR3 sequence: CASSLGGSYNEQFF. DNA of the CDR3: TGTGCCAGCAGCTTAGGGGGGTCCTACAATGAGCAGTTCTTC.

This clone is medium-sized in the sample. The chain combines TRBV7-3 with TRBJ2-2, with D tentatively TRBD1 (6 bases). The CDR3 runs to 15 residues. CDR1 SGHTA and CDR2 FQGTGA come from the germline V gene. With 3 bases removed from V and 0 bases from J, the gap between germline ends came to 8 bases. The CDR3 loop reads CASSFGGPNTGELFF. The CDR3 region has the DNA TGTGCCAGCAGCTTTGGGGGCCCGAACACCGGGGAGCTGTTTTTT.

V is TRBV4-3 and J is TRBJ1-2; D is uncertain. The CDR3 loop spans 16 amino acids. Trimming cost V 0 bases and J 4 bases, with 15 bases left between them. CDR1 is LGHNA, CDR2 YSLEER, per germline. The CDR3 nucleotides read TGCGCCAGCAGCCAAGATCTTGGGTCTAGGGTCTATGGCTACACCTTC. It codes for CASSQDLGSRVYGYTF.

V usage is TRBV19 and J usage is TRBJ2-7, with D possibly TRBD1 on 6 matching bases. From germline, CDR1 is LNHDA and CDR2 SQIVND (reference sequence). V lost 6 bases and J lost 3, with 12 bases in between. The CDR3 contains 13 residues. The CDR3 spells CASSFLQGYEQYF. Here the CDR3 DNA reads TGTGCCAGTAGCTTCTTACAGGGCTACGAGCAGTACTTC.

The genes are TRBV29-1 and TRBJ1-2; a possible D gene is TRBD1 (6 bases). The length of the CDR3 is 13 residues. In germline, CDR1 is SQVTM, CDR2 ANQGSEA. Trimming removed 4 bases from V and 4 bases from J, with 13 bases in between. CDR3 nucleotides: TGCAGCGTTGGGGTTGACAGGCGCTATGGCTACACCTTC. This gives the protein CSVGVDRRYGYTF.

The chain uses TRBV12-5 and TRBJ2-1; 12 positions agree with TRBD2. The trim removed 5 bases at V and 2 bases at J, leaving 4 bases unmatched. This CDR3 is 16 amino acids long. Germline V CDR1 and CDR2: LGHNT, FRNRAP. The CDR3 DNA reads TGTGCTAGTGGTGAAACTAGCGGGAGGCCCTACAATGAGCAGTTCTTC. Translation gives CASGETSGRPYNEQFF. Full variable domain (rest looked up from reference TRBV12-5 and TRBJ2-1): DARVTQTPRHKVTEMGQEVTMRCQPILGHNTVFWYRQTMMQGLELLAYFRNRAPLDDSGMPKDRFSAEMPDATLATLKIQPSEPRDSAVYFCASGETSGRPYNEQFFGPGTRLTVL.

This chain's CDR3 is CASQVATGRDEQYF. As DNA, the CDR3 is TGTGCCAGTCAGGTGGCTACAGGTCGCGACGAGCAGTACTTC. The chain uses TRBV6-1 and TRBJ2-7; TRBD1 might be the D (5 bases). The germline CDR1 and CDR2 sequences are MNHNS and SASEGT. Trimming pared 9 bases from V and 5 bases from J, leaving 20 bases between. This CDR3 region has 14 residues.

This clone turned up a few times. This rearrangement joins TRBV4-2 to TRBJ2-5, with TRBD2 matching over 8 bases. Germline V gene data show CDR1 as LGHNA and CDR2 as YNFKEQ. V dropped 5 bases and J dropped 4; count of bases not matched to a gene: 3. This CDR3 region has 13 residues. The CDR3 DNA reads TGTGCCAGCAGCGAGGGACTAGGAGAGACCCAGTACTTC. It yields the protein CASSEGLGETQYF.

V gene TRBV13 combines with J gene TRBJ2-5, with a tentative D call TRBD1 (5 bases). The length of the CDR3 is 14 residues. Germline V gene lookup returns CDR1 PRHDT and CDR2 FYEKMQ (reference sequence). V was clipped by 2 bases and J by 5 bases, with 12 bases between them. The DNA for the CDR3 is TGTGCCAGCAGCTTACAGGGTATAGGGGAGACCCAGTACTTC. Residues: CASSLQGIGETQYF.

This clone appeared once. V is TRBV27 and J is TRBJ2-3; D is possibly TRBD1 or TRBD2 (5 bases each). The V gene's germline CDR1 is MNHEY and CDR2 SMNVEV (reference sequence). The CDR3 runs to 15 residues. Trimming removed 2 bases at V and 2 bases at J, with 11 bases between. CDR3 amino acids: CASSLGGYYTDTQYF. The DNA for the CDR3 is TGTGCCAGCAGTTTAGGGGGTTACTACACAGATACGCAGTATTTT.

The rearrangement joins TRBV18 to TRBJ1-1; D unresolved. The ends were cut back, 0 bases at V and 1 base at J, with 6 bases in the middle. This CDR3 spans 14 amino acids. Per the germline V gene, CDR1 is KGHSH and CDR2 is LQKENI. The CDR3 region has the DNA TGTGCCAGCTCACCACCGGGAGGGAACACTGAAGCTTTCTTT. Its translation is CASSPPGGNTEAFF.

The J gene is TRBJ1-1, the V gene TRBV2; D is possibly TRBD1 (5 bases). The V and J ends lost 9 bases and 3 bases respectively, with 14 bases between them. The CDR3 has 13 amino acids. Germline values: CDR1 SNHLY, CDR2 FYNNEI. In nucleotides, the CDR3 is TGTGCCAGTACTCAGGGAGGCGACACTGAAGCTTTCTTT. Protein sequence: CASTQGGDTEAFF.

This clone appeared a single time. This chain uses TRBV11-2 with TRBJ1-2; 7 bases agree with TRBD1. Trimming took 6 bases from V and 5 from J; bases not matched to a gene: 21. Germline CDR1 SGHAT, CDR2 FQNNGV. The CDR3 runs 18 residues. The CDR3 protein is CASRPIRDSSKSQYGYTF. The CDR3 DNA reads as TGTGCCAGCAGACCGATTCGGGACAGTTCGAAATCTCAATATGGCTACACCTTC.

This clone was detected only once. CDR3 nucleotides: TGTGCCAGCAGTGAAAGCAGGGTCCCCTCCTACAATGAGCAGTTCTTC. Its protein product is CASSESRVPSYNEQFF. The J gene is TRBJ2-1, the V gene TRBV2; D perhaps matches TRBD1 (5 bases). Trimming took off 2 bases at V and 0 bases at J, with 11 bases between the two ends. The germline V gene encodes CDR1 SNHLY and CDR2 FYNNEI. The CDR3 totals 16 residues.

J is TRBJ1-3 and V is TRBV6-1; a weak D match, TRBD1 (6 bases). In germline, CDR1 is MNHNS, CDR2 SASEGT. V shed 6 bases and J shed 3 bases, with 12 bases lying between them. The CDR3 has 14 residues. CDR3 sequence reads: CASRRGQIGNTIYF. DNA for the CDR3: TGTGCCAGCAGGCGGGGGCAGATTGGAAACACCATATATTTT.

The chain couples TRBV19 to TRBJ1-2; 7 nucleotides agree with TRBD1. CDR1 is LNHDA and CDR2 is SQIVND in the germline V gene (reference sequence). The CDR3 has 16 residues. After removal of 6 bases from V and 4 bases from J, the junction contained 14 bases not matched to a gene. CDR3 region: CASSLPAGQWSYGYTF. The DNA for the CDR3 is TGTGCCAGTAGCCTACCAGCGGGACAGTGGAGCTATGGCTACACCTTC. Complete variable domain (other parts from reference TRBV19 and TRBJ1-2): DGGITQSPKYLFRKEGQNVTLSCEQNLNHDAMYWYRQDPGQGLRLIYYSQIVNDFQKGDIAEGYSVSREKKESFPLTVTSAQKNPTAFYLCASSLPAGQWSYGYTFGSGTRLTVV.

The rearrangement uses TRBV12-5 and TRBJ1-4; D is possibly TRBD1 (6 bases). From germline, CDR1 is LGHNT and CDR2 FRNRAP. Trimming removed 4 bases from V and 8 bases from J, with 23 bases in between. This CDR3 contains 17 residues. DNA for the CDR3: TGTGCTAGTGGTTCGAGATTGACAGGTCCAGGGCGAGAAAAACTGTTTTTT. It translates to CASGSRLTGPGREKLFF.

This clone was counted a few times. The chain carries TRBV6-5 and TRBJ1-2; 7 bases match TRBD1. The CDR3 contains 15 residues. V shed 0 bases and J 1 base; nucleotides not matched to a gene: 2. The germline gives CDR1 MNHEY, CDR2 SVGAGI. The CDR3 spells CASSYSTGLNYGYTF. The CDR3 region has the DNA TGTGCCAGCAGTTACTCGACAGGGCTTAACTATGGCTACACCTTC.

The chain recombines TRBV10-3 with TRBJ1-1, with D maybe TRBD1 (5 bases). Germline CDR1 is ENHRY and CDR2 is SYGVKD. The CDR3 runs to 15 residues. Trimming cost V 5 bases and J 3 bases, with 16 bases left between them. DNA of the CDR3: TGTGCCATCAGTAGGGGATTACAGGTAGACACTGAAGCTTTCTTT. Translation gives CAISRGLQVDTEAFF.